This TCR beta chain was retrieved from a study of early T cells in non-severe SARS-CoV-2 infection. Study-level information: Sequencing targeted bulk RNA from unsorted whole blood, leaving chains unpaired.

Study observations and caveats: Anti-spike CD8 specificities were favored by VDJdb matching, whose results missed private and CD4 specificities.

Unique molecular identifiers (one per individual cDNA molecule) were attached. TCRdb itself ran the 5' RACE reads through MiXCR, one entry per CDR3 protein. The sample lists tens of thousands of distinct CDR3 sequences; about 5.8% were seen once. V shed 8 bases and J shed 0 bases, with 17 bases lying between them. This CDR3 has 15 residues. The sample holds a few counts of this clonotype. As yet, its antigen is unknown. The sequence came from an adult who was a healthcare worker with PCR-confirmed SARS-CoV-2 infection or an uninfected control (not recorded which). The J gene is TRBJ2-7, the V gene TRBV12-3 or TRBV12-4; D could derive from TRBD1 or TRBD2 (5 bases each). The material sequenced was whole blood. The CDR3 DNA sequence: TGTGCCAGCCGTACCGGGACGGAAAGCTCCTACGAGCAGTACTTC. It codes for CASRTGTESSYEQYF.